This TCR beta chain appears in the sequencing data of a study of T cells in Graves' hyperthyroidism and ophthalmopathy. Study-level results: In the analysis, a 13 V-J model separated ophthalmopathy from stable hyperthyroidism.

CDR1 MNHNS and CDR2 SASEGT come from the germline V gene. Trimming took 8 bases from V and 3 from J, leaving 17 bases between them. The CDR3 is 14 residues long. From approximately 9.5 ml of fresh peripheral blood, PBMCs were isolated. In this sample, this clonotype turned up many times. Antigen specificity is unknown. RNA transcripts were the template for amplifying TCR beta CDR3 regions. The primer set for the first-round RT-PCR of the TCR CDR3 was HTBI. TCRdb reanalysed the multiplex PCR reads using MiXCR and keeps one entry per CDR3 protein. The sample holds 270,000 or so distinct CDR3 sequences, around 25% seen once.

The receptor was derived from a man in his forties with Graves' hyperthyroidism that later progressed to Graves' ophthalmopathy. The specimen was blood. The chain is built from TRBV6-1 and TRBJ2-7, with D perhaps matching TRBD2 (5 bases). In DNA, the CDR3 is TGTGCCAGCTCTAGAGGGAACACTTTCTACGAGCAGTACTTC. Residues: CASSRGNTFYEQYF.